The source of this TCR beta chain is a study of blood T cell repertoires in COVID-19. Overall study context: In each case, the material was cDNA or gDNA derived from T cells, B-cell-depleted T cells, or PBMCs.

Clones were sequenced by immunoSEQ multiplex PCR, and TCRdb holds only the in-frame ones, with some missing. The sample has about 310,000 clones, roughly 89% seen once. Trimming shortened V by 3 bases and J by 5 bases, and 12 bases separated the two germline ends. The length of the CDR3 is 14 residues. Germline CDR1 and CDR2: SGDLS and YYNGEE. Participants were aged roughly 18 to 90 years, lived in 25 or so US areas, and enrolled virtually. Assignments of participants to cohorts depended upon their own reported clinical history. This chain joins TRBV9 and TRBJ2-1; D not certain. The source of this sequence is a young woman with acute COVID-19. The sample taken for sequencing was PBMCs or T cells enriched from blood (not recorded which). The DNA for the CDR3 is TGTGCCAGCAGCGCCTCTACTCGGGACAATGAGCAGTTCTTC. Its translation is CASSASTRDNEQFF.